Below, 32 T cell receptor beta chains from the same sample are listed, as sequenced in a study of early T cells in non-severe SARS-CoV-2 infection. TCRdb passed the 5' RACE reads through MiXCR, listing each CDR3 protein once. The sample lists around 55,000 distinct CDR3 sequences, 15% occurring once. Sequenced material: whole blood, taken at baseline. The receptors derive from an adult who was a healthcare worker with PCR-confirmed SARS-CoV-2 infection or an uninfected control (not recorded which).

Note on this clonotype: A read error may be the cause here, since a much bigger clone is one base away. CDR3 sequence: CASRLQGKNTGAFF. Written as DNA, the CDR3 is TGTGCCAGCAGGCTACAGGGGAAGAACACTGGAGCTTTCTTT. This sequence joins TRBV27 and TRBJ1-1; 7 nucleotides match TRBD1. CDR3 length: 14 amino acids. CDR1 is MNHEY and CDR2 is SMNVEV in the germline V gene (reference sequence).

This clonotype came up many times. The CDR3 DNA reads as TGTGCCAGCGGCACAGGGGGATCGGGGGCCAACGTCCTGACTTTC. Amino acid sequence: CASGTGGSGANVLTF. The chain employs TRBV28 and TRBJ2-6, with TRBD1 matching over 8 bases. The CDR3 runs to 15 residues. The junction had 7 bases not matched to a gene; V was cut back by 8 bases and J by 4 bases. In germline, CDR1 is MDHEN, CDR2 SYDVKM.

This clonotype was detected ten times or more. This chain links TRBV19 with TRBJ1-5; D gene uncertain. Trimming removed 2 bases at V and 4 bases at J, with 9 bases between. Germline-derived CDR1 and CDR2 are LNHDA and SQIVND (reference sequence). The CDR3 is made up of 14 amino acids. CDR3 nucleotide sequence: TGTGCCAGTAGTATACTACAGAATAATCAGCCCCAGCATTTT. Its protein product is CASSILQNNQPQHF. Based on the CDR3 plus reference TRBV19 and TRBJ1-5, the full variable domain is DGGITQSPKYLFRKEGQNVTLSCEQNLNHDAMYWYRQDPGQGLRLIYYSQIVNDFQKGDIAEGYSVSREKKESFPLTVTSAQKNPTAFYLCASSILQNNQPQHFGDGTRLSIL.

The chain carries TRBV24-1 and TRBJ1-1; no firm D call. Germline V CDR1 and CDR2: KGHDR, SFDVKD. Trimming removed 9 bases at V and 5 bases at J, with 15 bases between. CDR3 length: 13 amino acids. For the CDR3, the DNA is TGTGCCACCGAGGATAAGGGATGGACTGAAGCTTTCTTT. It yields the protein CATEDKGWTEAFF.

The gene calls are TRBV10-1 and TRBJ1-1; 8 nucleotides line up with TRBD1. The CDR3 has 14 amino acids. The germline V gene encodes CDR1 WNHNN and CDR2 SYGVQD (reference sequence). Trimming cost V 6 bases and J 1 base; bases outside gene matches: 4. CDR3 coding DNA: TGCGCCAGCAGGCCGACAGGGGAGAACACTGAAGCTTTCTTT. This encodes CASRPTGENTEAFF.

This clonotype was picked up a small number of times. The V gene is TRBV28, the J gene TRBJ2-2; D unresolved. The ends were cut back, 8 bases at V and 5 bases at J, with 3 bases in the middle. The CDR3 spans 10 residues. Germline CDR1 MDHEN, CDR2 SYDVKM. The CDR3 DNA is TGTGCCAGCGGAACCGGGGAGCTGTTTTTT. It encodes CASGTGELFF.

Only a few counts were recorded for this clonotype. The chain employs TRBV7-2 and TRBJ2-5, with TRBD2 matching over 9 bases. V was clipped by 3 bases and J by 4 bases; unmatched bases: 3. The length of the CDR3 is 14 residues. Per germline, CDR1 SGHTA and CDR2 FQGNSA. The CDR3 DNA reads as TGTGCCAGCAGCTTGGCTAGCGGGGCAGAGACCCAGTACTTC. This codes for CASSLASGAETQYF.

The chain has TRBV4-2 and TRBJ1-4; 10 bases match TRBD1. Germline CDR1 and CDR2: LGHNA and YNFKEQ. CDR3 length: 16 residues. V gave up 6 bases and J gave up 2 bases; unmatched junction bases: 6. The CDR3 coding sequence is TGTGCCAGCAGTGACAGGGGGCCTGTCACTAATGAAAAACTGTTTTTT. Protein: CASSDRGPVTNEKLFF.

CDR3 sequence reads: CASSARTSGRALNEQFF. CDR3 bases: TGTGCCAGCAGTGCCCGGACTAGCGGGAGGGCCCTGAATGAGCAGTTCTTC. This chain uses TRBV6-1 with TRBJ2-1, with 15 bases identical to TRBD2. CDR1 is MNHNS, CDR2 SASEGT, per germline. The CDR3 is 17 amino acids. The trim removed 4 bases at V and 7 bases at J, leaving 8 bases unmatched.

There are a few counts of this clonotype. V gene TRBV6-5 combines with J gene TRBJ1-1; the D is unclear. Between the trimmed V and J ends, which lost 4 bases and 2 bases, there was a span of 8 bases. CDR3 length: 13 amino acids. CDR1 is MNHEY, CDR2 SVGAGI, per germline. DNA of the CDR3: TGTGCCAGCAGTTTTTCCAGAAACACTGAAGCTTTCTTT. As protein: CASSFSRNTEAFF.

This rearrangement joins TRBV28 to TRBJ2-3; 7 positions match TRBD1. V trimming: 5 bases; J trimming: 0 bases; junction bases outside the gene matches: 14. The germline V gene has CDR1 MDHEN and CDR2 SYDVKM. The CDR3 has 18 residues. The CDR3 loop is CASSPYGQVDPSTDTQYF. The CDR3, as DNA: TGTGCCAGCAGTCCCTACGGACAGGTGGACCCTAGCACAGATACGCAGTATTTT.

This clonotype has only a few counts. The chain couples TRBV2 to TRBJ1-1; perhaps TRBD1 as D (6 bases). The ends were cut back, 5 bases at V and 6 bases at J, with 10 bases in the middle. Germline CDR1 is SNHLY and CDR2 is FYNNEI. CDR3 length equals 12 residues. This chain's CDR3 is CASSTGWAEAFF. CDR3 coding DNA: TGTGCCAGCAGTACAGGGTGGGCTGAAGCTTTCTTT.

This chain joins TRBV3-1 and TRBJ2-7; 7 bases fit TRBD2. Trimming removed 3 bases from V and 0 bases from J; junction bases left unmatched: 8. This CDR3 has 16 residues. Germline CDR1 reads LGHDT; CDR2 reads YNNKEL (reference sequence). The CDR3 is CASSQDRDYSSYEQYF. In DNA form, the CDR3 reads TGTGCCAGCAGCCAGGACCGGGACTACAGCTCCTACGAGCAGTACTTC.

This clonotype was counted a few times. The chain couples TRBV19 to TRBJ2-5, with TRBD1 as a possible D gene (6 bases). Trimming took 8 bases from V and 0 from J, leaving 10 bases between them. CDR1 is LNHDA, CDR2 SQIVND, per germline (reference sequence). The CDR3 runs to 13 residues. The CDR3 region is CASSDRNQETQYF. The CDR3 DNA reads as TGTGCCAGTTCCGACAGGAACCAAGAGACCCAGTACTTC.

The chain combines TRBV7-9 with TRBJ2-7; D uncertain. Trimming left V 1 base short and J 3 bases short, with 13 bases between. The CDR3 is 15 amino acids. Germline V lookup: CDR1 SEHNR, CDR2 FQNEAQ (reference sequence). CDR3 loop: CASSLVANGNYEQYF. The CDR3 coding sequence is TGTGCCAGCAGCTTAGTGGCCAACGGCAACTACGAGCAGTACTTC.

This clonotype has just a few counts. V is TRBV29-1 and J is TRBJ2-2; D tentatively reads TRBD1 or TRBD2 (5 bases each). There are 14 residues in the CDR3. V was clipped by 7 bases and J by 5 bases, with 17 bases between them. Germline assignment: CDR1 SQVTM and CDR2 ANQGSEA. CDR3 nucleotides: TGCAGCGCTGGGGACCGGAGTAGAACCGGGGAGCTGTTTTTT. Translating it yields CSAGDRSRTGELFF.

The chain couples TRBV29-1 to TRBJ2-7, with D perhaps TRBD1 (5 bases). Germline V lookup: CDR1 SQVTM, CDR2 ANQGSEA. The CDR3 length is 11 residues. The ends were cut back, 6 bases at V and 6 bases at J, with 12 bases in the middle. The CDR3 sequence: CSVNTGREQYF. DNA of the CDR3: TGCAGCGTCAACACAGGCCGCGAGCAGTACTTC.

V is TRBV24-1 and J is TRBJ2-1; 7 bases are a match to TRBD1. V lost 4 bases, J lost 7 bases, and 9 bases stayed unmatched. This CDR3 spans 15 amino acids. Germline V gene lookup returns CDR1 KGHDR and CDR2 SFDVKD. CDR3 amino acids: CATSDRTRDSNEQFF. CDR3 DNA sequence: TGTGCCACCAGTGACCGGACCCGGGACAGTAATGAGCAGTTCTTC.

The DNA for the CDR3 is TGTGCCAGCAGCCCCAAAGTCTTACCTTCCGAGACCCAGTACTTC. This codes for CASSPKVLPSETQYF. This chain connects TRBV5-6 to TRBJ2-5; D ambiguous. V dropped 4 bases and J dropped 5 bases, with 18 bases sitting between them. The CDR3 has 15 residues. Germline CDR1 and CDR2: SGHDT and YYEEEE.

The rearrangement joins TRBV20-1 to TRBJ1-2; TRBD1 is a possible D gene (6 bases). Germline CDR1 is DFQATT and CDR2 is SNEGSKA (reference sequence). The length of the CDR3 is 11 residues. Deletions cut 6 bases from V and 8 bases from J, with 13 bases between. The CDR3 reads CSAARGEGYTF. CDR3 in DNA: TGCAGTGCCGCGAGGGGGGAAGGCTACACCTTC.

The V call is TRBV7-9, the J call TRBJ1-6; a possible D gene is TRBD1 (5 bases). Trimming removed 5 bases from V and 9 bases from J, with 17 bases in between. The CDR3 extends over 15 amino acids. CDR1 SEHNR and CDR2 FQNEAQ come from the germline V gene (reference sequence). DNA for the CDR3: TGTGCCAGCAGCCCCGGGGGTTCAGGGATTTCACCCCTCCACTTT. Translation gives CASSPGGSGISPLHF.

The chain has TRBV7-2 and TRBJ2-1; 8 nucleotides line up with TRBD2. V trimming: 5 bases; J trimming: 3 bases; junction bases outside the gene matches: 6. The CDR3 extends over 15 amino acids. Germline values: CDR1 SGHTA, CDR2 FQGNSA. CDR3 DNA sequence: TGTGCCAGCAGCCGACTAGCGATGATCTACAATGAGCAGTTCTTC. Translated: CASSRLAMIYNEQFF.

The CDR3 protein is CASSLRLMETQYF. The CDR3 nucleotides read TGTGCCAGCAGTTTAAGGCTGATGGAGACCCAGTACTTC. The chain is built from TRBV27 and TRBJ2-5; D is unclear. With 2 bases removed from V and 5 bases from J, the gap between germline ends came to 9 bases. The CDR3 sequence is 13 residues long. The germline CDR1 and CDR2 sequences are MNHEY and SMNVEV (reference sequence).

This clonotype occurred many times. The chain links TRBV6-4 to TRBJ2-1; tentatively, D is TRBD2 (5 bases). This CDR3 has 15 residues. The germline CDR1 and CDR2 sequences are MRHNA and SNTAGT. Trimming left V 5 bases short and J 0 bases short, with 11 bases between. CDR3 in amino acids: CASSTSGSSYNEQFF. The DNA for the CDR3 is TGTGCCAGCAGTACCTCGGGAAGCTCCTACAATGAGCAGTTCTTC.

The gene calls are TRBV5-1 and TRBJ2-1; TRBD1 agrees at 7 bases. CDR1 and CDR2 (germline): SGHRS, YFSETQ. The CDR3 sequence is 15 residues long. J gave up 5 bases and V 1 base, and 6 bases lay outside the gene matches. DNA for the CDR3: TGCGCCAGCAGCTTGATCAACAGGGGCAACAATGAGCAGTTCTTC. As protein: CASSLINRGNNEQFF.

The rearrangement uses TRBV5-1 and TRBJ2-1; D perhaps matches TRBD2 (5 bases). The CDR3 covers 15 residues. Trimming stripped 2 bases from V and 0 bases from J, with 9 bases between. Per the germline V gene, CDR1 is SGHRS and CDR2 is YFSETQ. The CDR3 nucleotides are TGCGCCAGCAGCTTAGCGGTTAGCTCCTACAATGAGCAGTTCTTC. Its translation is CASSLAVSSYNEQFF.

The chain recombines TRBV29-1 with TRBJ2-1, with TRBD2 identical over 7 bases. CDR1 and CDR2 (germline): SQVTM, ANQGSEA. V shed 4 bases, J shed 8 bases, and the junction held 11 bases outside the gene matches. The CDR3 has 14 amino acids. For the CDR3, the DNA is TGCAGCGTTGGGGAGGGACCCCACGGAGATGAGCAGTTCTTC. This gives the protein CSVGEGPHGDEQFF.

The chain links TRBV4-2 to TRBJ2-3; 10 bases match TRBD2. CDR3 length equals 18 residues. Trimming cost V 0 bases and J 6 bases; bases outside gene matches: 12. CDR1 is LGHNA and CDR2 is YNFKEQ in the germline V gene. The CDR3 is CASSQDGSGGLSSDTQYF. CDR3 DNA: TGTGCCAGCAGCCAAGATGGTAGCGGGGGGCTGTCTTCGGATACGCAGTATTTT.

The sample holds many counts of this clonotype. This chain's CDR3 is CASSERSDSLFYGYTF. In DNA, the CDR3 is TGTGCCAGCAGTGAAAGGTCGGACAGCCTATTCTATGGCTACACCTTC. The rearrangement joins TRBV2 to TRBJ1-2; TRBD1 is a possible D gene (6 bases). The V end lost 2 bases, the J end lost 4 bases, and 17 bases lay between the germline ends. The CDR3 contains 16 residues. Germline assignment: CDR1 SNHLY and CDR2 FYNNEI.

This clonotype has more than one count but fewer than ten. The chain links TRBV5-4 to TRBJ2-7; possible D gene TRBD1, 6 bases. This CDR3 comprises 13 residues. CDR1 is SGHNT, CDR2 YYREEE, per germline (reference sequence). V dropped 5 bases and J dropped 4 bases, with 13 bases sitting between them. The CDR3 loop is CASSQRGSYEQYF. The CDR3 nucleotides are TGTGCCAGCAGTCAAAGGGGGAGTTACGAGCAGTACTTC.

This clonotype came up a few times. The chain joins TRBV29-1 to TRBJ2-1; tentative D call: TRBD2 (6 bases). V lost 4 bases, J lost 0 bases, and 13 bases lay in between. Germline CDR1 is SQVTM and CDR2 is ANQGSEA. The CDR3 sequence is 15 residues long. The CDR3 DNA follows: TGCAGCGTTGTGGCGGGGCTCAGCTCCTACAATGAGCAGTTCTTC. Protein: CSVVAGLSSYNEQFF.

The gene calls are TRBV6-1 and TRBJ2-1; no definite D call. Deletions cut 0 bases from V and 10 bases from J, with 10 bases between. The CDR3 totals 13 residues. Germline-derived CDR1 and CDR2 are MNHNS and SASEGT. CDR3 DNA: TGTGCCAGCAGTGAAGCGCCTTATTGGGAGCAGTTCTTC. It codes for CASSEAPYWEQFF.